The source of this T cell receptor (beta chain) is a study of cytomegalovirus exposure and HLA in healthy donors. Comment on this clone: Antigen specificity is unknown.

The primer mix had 60 Vbeta and 13 Jbeta primers. Sequencing was performed with immunoSEQ multiplex PCR; in TCRdb, only in-frame clones are kept and a portion is missing. The sample has more than 80,000 clones; about 85% are singletons. Trimming stripped 1 base from V and 3 bases from J, with 13 bases between. This CDR3 has 16 amino acids. Germline V CDR1 and CDR2: SEHNR, FQNEAQ (reference sequence). Notes on the study in general: For most TCR sequences rarity was the rule, although some public TCRs occurred in many donors. A later analysis appeared to link common viral pathogens to several of the most significant clusters.

The sequencing sample was made of PBMCs. The V and J genes are TRBV7-9 and TRBJ1-3, with a tentative D call TRBD1 (6 bases). The clonotype was recovered from a female donor in good health and CMV-seropositive. CDR3 DNA: TGTGCCAGCAGCTTAGTTGGGACATCGCATGGAAACACCATATATTTT. Translation gives CASSLVGTSHGNTIYF.